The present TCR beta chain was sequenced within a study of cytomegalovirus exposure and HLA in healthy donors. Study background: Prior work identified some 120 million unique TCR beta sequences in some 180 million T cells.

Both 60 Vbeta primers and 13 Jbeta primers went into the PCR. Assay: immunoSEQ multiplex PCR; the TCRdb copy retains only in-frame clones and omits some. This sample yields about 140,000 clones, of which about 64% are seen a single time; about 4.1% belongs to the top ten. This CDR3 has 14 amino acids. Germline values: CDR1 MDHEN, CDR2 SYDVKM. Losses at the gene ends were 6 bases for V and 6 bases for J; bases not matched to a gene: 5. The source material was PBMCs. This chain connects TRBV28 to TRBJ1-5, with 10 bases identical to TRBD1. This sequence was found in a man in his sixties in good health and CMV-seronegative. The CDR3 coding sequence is TGTGCCAGCAGGTTGACAGGGGGCGGTCAGCCCCAGCATTTT. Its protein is CASRLTGGGQPQHF.